One sample yielded the 30 T cell receptor beta chains listed below, sequenced in a study of OX40 agonist ivuxolimab in advanced cancers. The data were produced by immunoSEQ multiplex PCR, yet TCRdb's version contains in-frame clones alone and is incomplete. The table shows tens of thousands of clones, with 70% to 90% occurring only once. The sequenced sample was CD4+ or CD8+ T cells sorted from blood, obtained in a trial of the OX40 agonist ivuxolimab. These receptors all come from an adult with an advanced solid tumor such as melanoma, head and neck, liver or kidney cancer.

The chain is built from TRBV30 and TRBJ2-5; 10 positions agree with TRBD2. With 6 bases clipped from V and 5 bases from J, the junction kept 12 bases outside the gene matches. The V gene's germline CDR1 is GTSNPN and CDR2 SVGIG (reference sequence). This CDR3 has 15 residues. The CDR3 DNA sequence: TGTGCCTGCACGGCTAGCGGGAGAGTCGTGGAGACCCAGTACTTC. Its translation: CACTASGRVVETQYF.

The V and J genes are TRBV2 and TRBJ2-1; 8 nucleotides align to TRBD2. The CDR3 runs 14 residues. J lost 6 bases, V lost 2 bases, and 3 bases had no gene match. The germline V gene encodes CDR1 SNHLY and CDR2 FYNNEI. DNA for the CDR3: TGTGCCAGCAGTGAACTCCGGGAGGGCAATGAGCAGTTCTTC. Protein product: CASSELREGNEQFF.

The CDR3 sequence: CASYEAGASGHNEQFF. CDR3 DNA: TGCGCCAGCTACGAGGCGGGGGCTAGCGGACACAATGAGCAGTTCTTC. The chain uses TRBV5-1 and TRBJ2-1; a weak D match, TRBD2 (7 bases). Trimming cost V 7 bases and J 5 bases, with 22 bases left between them. This CDR3 comprises 16 residues. Germline V lookup: CDR1 SGHRS, CDR2 YFSETQ.

The chain recombines TRBV7-2 with TRBJ2-6; maybe TRBD2 (6 bases). Germline assignment: CDR1 SGHTA and CDR2 FQGNSA. Trimming cost V 4 bases and J 4 bases, with 14 bases left between them. The CDR3 has 16 residues. The CDR3 loop is CASSSTGTPGANVLTF. CDR3 in DNA: TGTGCCAGCAGCTCTACCGGGACTCCCGGGGCCAACGTCCTGACTTTC.

This sequence joins TRBV11-2 and TRBJ2-2; 10 nucleotides line up with TRBD2. The CDR3 covers 16 residues. Germline CDR1 SGHAT, CDR2 FQNNGV. V lost 3 bases to trimming and J lost 4 bases; unmatched junction nucleotides: 5. In nucleotides, the CDR3 is TGTGCCAGCAGCTTTTCAGCGGGAGGGGTCACCGGGGAGCTGTTTTTT. Its protein product is CASSFSAGGVTGELFF.

This chain connects TRBV7-3 to TRBJ2-2; D gene ambiguous. V was clipped by 3 bases and J by 7 bases, with 12 bases between them. The germline V gene has CDR1 SGHTA and CDR2 FQGTGA. This CDR3 has 14 amino acids. The CDR3 loop is CASSLVGWVGELFF. The CDR3 bases are TGTGCCAGCAGCTTGGTCGGGTGGGTCGGGGAGCTGTTTTTT.

The chain joins TRBV18 to TRBJ2-7; the D is unclear. V shed 6 bases and J shed 1 base, with 10 bases lying between them. CDR3 length: 13 residues. Per germline, CDR1 KGHSH and CDR2 LQKENI. The CDR3 DNA is TGTGCCAGCTCCCCGGGTCTTTCCTACGAGCAGTACTTC. Amino acids: CASSPGLSYEQYF.

This chain joins TRBV4-2 and TRBJ2-3; 7 bases align to TRBD2. J was trimmed by 6 bases and V by 2 bases; bases with no gene match: 2. Germline CDR1 and CDR2: LGHNA and YNFKEQ. This CDR3 is built from 13 residues. Here the CDR3 DNA reads TGTGCCAGCAGCCAACAACTAGCGGATACGCAGTATTTT. Translation: CASSQQLADTQYF.

To note about this clone: Other DNA sequences in the same sample also yield this CDR3. The chain has TRBV7-9 and TRBJ2-2; maybe TRBD1 (5 bases). CDR3 size: 14 residues. Germline V lookup: CDR1 SEHNR, CDR2 FQNEAQ (reference sequence). The germline V and J ends were trimmed by 5 bases and 4 bases, with 11 bases remaining between them. CDR3 coding DNA: TGTGCCAGCAGCCCCGACAGCTCCACCGGGGAGCTGTTTTTT. Residues: CASSPDSSTGELFF. The full variable domain, completed using reference TRBV7-9 and TRBJ2-2, is DTGVSQNPRHKITKRGQNVTFRCDPISEHNRLYWYRQTLGQGPEFLTYFQNEAQLEKSRLLSDRFSAERPKGSFSTLEIQRTEQGDSAMYLCASSPDSSTGELFFGEGSRLTVL.

The chain carries TRBV19 and TRBJ2-5, with TRBD2 matching over 11 bases. The ends lost 6 bases at V and 1 base at J; junction bases unmatched: 7. CDR3 length equals 16 residues. CDR1 and CDR2 (germline): LNHDA, SQIVND (reference sequence). This CDR3 is CASRAGLAGGQETQYF. The CDR3, as DNA: TGTGCCAGTAGGGCCGGCCTAGCGGGAGGCCAAGAGACCCAGTACTTC.

The rearrangement joins TRBV27 to TRBJ2-2, with D unresolved. The CDR3 sequence is 14 residues long. Germline V gives CDR1 MNHEY, CDR2 SMNVEV (reference sequence). Deletions cut 6 bases from V and 1 base from J, with 9 bases between. In nucleotides, the CDR3 is TGTGCCAGCAGATGGGCAGAGAACACCGGGGAGCTGTTTTTT. Translating it yields CASRWAENTGELFF.

The chain carries TRBV29-1 and TRBJ2-1; 7 positions agree with TRBD2. CDR3 length equals 14 residues. The V and J ends lost 7 bases and 9 bases, in that order; junction bases with no gene match: 15. The germline gives CDR1 SQVTM, CDR2 ANQGSEA. CDR3 loop: CSAIREAGHSEQFF. The DNA of the CDR3 is TGCAGCGCTATCCGGGAGGCCGGTCACAGTGAGCAGTTCTTC.

This clone was detected once. The rearrangement links TRBV5-4 to TRBJ2-7; unclear D gene. V was clipped by 0 bases and J by 1 base, with 5 bases between them. CDR1 is SGHNT and CDR2 is YYREEE in the germline V gene (reference sequence). The CDR3 consists of 13 residues. CDR3 sequence reads: CASSLALSYEQYF. The CDR3 coding sequence is TGTGCCAGCAGCTTGGCGCTTTCCTACGAGCAGTACTTC.

This chain connects TRBV18 to TRBJ1-1, with 7 bases identical to TRBD1. J lost 2 bases, V lost 3 bases, and 9 bases had no gene match. The germline CDR1 and CDR2 sequences are KGHSH and LQKENI. CDR3 length equals 16 residues. DNA for the CDR3: TGTGCCAGCTCACCCGCCTCGCCAGGGGGAAACACTGAAGCTTTCTTT. Its protein is CASSPASPGGNTEAFF.

Only a few counts were recorded for this clone. V and J are TRBV7-9 and TRBJ1-1, with D tentatively TRBD1 (5 bases). Germline loops: CDR1 SEHNR, CDR2 FQNEAQ (reference sequence). CDR3 length: 13 residues. The germline V and J ends were trimmed by 6 bases and 4 bases, with 12 bases remaining between them. The CDR3 DNA sequence: TGTGCCAGCAGTCGGGACGGGCTCACTGAAGCTTTCTTT. Its protein is CASSRDGLTEAFF.

The chain couples TRBV9 to TRBJ2-1; perhaps TRBD2 as D (5 bases). Trimming took off 5 bases at V and 3 bases at J, with 18 bases between the two ends. The CDR3 is made up of 16 amino acids. CDR1 SGDLS and CDR2 YYNGEE come from the germline V gene. CDR3 bases: TGTGCCAGCAGTGAGAACCCGGGATTCCGCTACAATGAGCAGTTCTTC. Its protein is CASSENPGFRYNEQFF.

V usage is TRBV9 and J usage is TRBJ2-7, with D perhaps TRBD1 (5 bases). The CDR3 spans 13 residues. V gave up 0 bases and J gave up 6 bases, with 10 bases separating them. CDR1 is SGDLS, CDR2 YYNGEE, per germline. The CDR3 protein is CASSVAGRAEQYF. CDR3 DNA: TGTGCCAGCAGCGTAGCCGGCAGGGCCGAGCAGTACTTC.

The CDR3 reads CASSLRGQKSYEQYF. The DNA for the CDR3 is TGTGCCAGCAGCTTAAGGGGACAGAAATCCTACGAGCAGTACTTC. The chain couples TRBV11-1 to TRBJ2-7; 7 bases fit TRBD1. This CDR3 is 15 amino acids long. V lost 2 bases, J lost 1 base, and 5 bases stayed unmatched. Germline V gene lookup returns CDR1 SGHAT and CDR2 FQDESV (reference sequence).

The V call is TRBV7-2, the J call TRBJ2-5; D might be TRBD2 (5 bases). This CDR3 contains 17 residues. V was cut by 5 bases and J by 2 bases, with 21 bases left in between. The germline V gene has CDR1 SGHTA and CDR2 FQGNSA. The CDR3 DNA reads TGTGCCAGCAGCCCAGGAGCTGGCCGGGGAAGGCAAGAGACCCAGTACTTC. Its translation: CASSPGAGRGRQETQYF.

The V gene is TRBV7-9, the J gene TRBJ2-1; 7 nucleotides align to TRBD2. The CDR3 sequence is 16 residues long. Germline CDR1 SEHNR, CDR2 FQNEAQ (reference sequence). Trimming at V came to 1 base and at J to 8 bases, leaving 11 bases not matched to a gene. This CDR3 reads CASSLVRGRRGDEQFF. CDR3 bases: TGTGCCAGCAGCTTAGTGCGCGGGAGAAGAGGCGATGAGCAGTTCTTC.

This clone is a singleton in its sample. The chain recombines TRBV18 with TRBJ2-3; 10 bases align to TRBD2. V lost 2 bases, J lost 13 bases, and 9 bases stayed unmatched. Germline V gene data show CDR1 as KGHSH and CDR2 as LQKENI. The CDR3 is 14 amino acids. CDR3 amino acids: CASSPGASGSLKYF. DNA for the CDR3: TGTGCCAGCTCACCAGGGGCTAGCGGGAGCCTTAAGTATTTT.

J is TRBJ2-7 and V is TRBV28; 7 bases fit TRBD1. The ends lost 6 bases at V and 3 bases at J; junction bases unmatched: 8. CDR3 length: 14 residues. Germline V gene sequence: CDR1 MDHEN, CDR2 SYDVKM. The CDR3 region has the DNA TGTGCCAGCAGGACAGGGAGAGTGTACTACGAGCAGTACTTC. The encoded protein is CASRTGRVYYEQYF.

CDR3 sequence: CASTLTPLTSHEQFF. CDR3 DNA: TGCGCCAGCACACTGACCCCCCTCACTAGTCATGAGCAGTTCTTC. V usage is TRBV5-1 and J usage is TRBJ2-1; the D gene is possibly TRBD2 (5 bases). This CDR3 spans 15 amino acids. The ends were cut back, 6 bases at V and 8 bases at J, with 21 bases in the middle. Germline loops: CDR1 SGHRS, CDR2 YFSETQ.

J is TRBJ2-7 and V is TRBV6-1; 7 positions agree with TRBD1. With V trimmed by 6 bases and J by 3 bases, 8 bases remained unmatched. CDR3 length equals 14 residues. Germline V gives CDR1 MNHNS, CDR2 SASEGT. This CDR3 is CASRGQVLHYEQYF. For the CDR3, the DNA is TGTGCCAGCAGAGGACAGGTCCTACACTACGAGCAGTACTTC.

The chain has TRBV5-4 and TRBJ2-7, with 8 bases aligning to TRBD1. From germline, CDR1 is SGHNT and CDR2 YYREEE (reference sequence). CDR3 length: 15 residues. V shed 0 bases, J shed 2 bases, and the junction held 4 bases outside the gene matches. Here the CDR3 DNA reads TGTGCCAGCAGCTTGGGACAGGGGATCACCTACGAGCAGTACTTC. Translation gives CASSLGQGITYEQYF.

This sequence joins TRBV7-2 and TRBJ2-3; 10 positions agree with TRBD1. Trimming at V came to 1 base and at J to 3 bases, leaving 4 bases not matched to a gene. The V gene's germline CDR1 is SGHTA and CDR2 FQGNSA. This CDR3 spans 16 amino acids. The chain's CDR3 is CASSLGPGQGTDTQYF. CDR3 DNA sequence: TGTGCCAGCAGCTTAGGACCGGGACAGGGGACAGATACGCAGTATTTT.

In its sample, this clone was seen once. V gene TRBV28 combines with J gene TRBJ2-1, with 7 bases aligning to TRBD2. The CDR3 sequence is 17 residues long. V was clipped by 3 bases and J by 3 bases; unmatched bases: 11. Germline CDR1 is MDHEN and CDR2 is SYDVKM. The CDR3 nucleotides read TGTGCCAGCAGTTTCCTCGCCGGGACTACTAACTACAATGAGCAGTTCTTC. It is translated as CASSFLAGTTNYNEQFF.

This chain links TRBV11-1 with TRBJ2-1; tentatively, D is TRBD1 or TRBD2 (5 bases each). This CDR3 is 13 amino acids long. Germline loops: CDR1 SGHAT, CDR2 FQDESV (reference sequence). Trimming pared 4 bases from V and 6 bases from J, leaving 10 bases between. The CDR3 protein is CASSSGTSNEQFF. DNA for the CDR3: TGTGCCAGCAGCTCGGGGACGAGCAATGAGCAGTTCTTC.

V and J are TRBV4-2 and TRBJ1-4; TRBD1 matches at 8 bases. Germline CDR1 reads LGHNA; CDR2 reads YNFKEQ. This CDR3 contains 16 residues. Trimming cost V 0 bases and J 4 bases; bases outside gene matches: 4. The CDR3 sequence: CASSQDPDRGNEKLFF. CDR3 nucleotides: TGTGCCAGCAGCCAAGACCCTGACAGGGGTAATGAAAAACTGTTTTTT.

CDR3 coding DNA: TGTGCCAGCAGCGGGACTAGCGGACGCACAGATACGCAGTATTTT. Its translation: CASSGTSGRTDTQYF. V usage is TRBV9 and J usage is TRBJ2-3, with TRBD2 matching 10 bases. The CDR3 contains 15 residues. Germline V gene lookup returns CDR1 SGDLS and CDR2 YYNGEE. Trimming took 3 bases from V and 1 from J; bases not matched to a gene: 2.